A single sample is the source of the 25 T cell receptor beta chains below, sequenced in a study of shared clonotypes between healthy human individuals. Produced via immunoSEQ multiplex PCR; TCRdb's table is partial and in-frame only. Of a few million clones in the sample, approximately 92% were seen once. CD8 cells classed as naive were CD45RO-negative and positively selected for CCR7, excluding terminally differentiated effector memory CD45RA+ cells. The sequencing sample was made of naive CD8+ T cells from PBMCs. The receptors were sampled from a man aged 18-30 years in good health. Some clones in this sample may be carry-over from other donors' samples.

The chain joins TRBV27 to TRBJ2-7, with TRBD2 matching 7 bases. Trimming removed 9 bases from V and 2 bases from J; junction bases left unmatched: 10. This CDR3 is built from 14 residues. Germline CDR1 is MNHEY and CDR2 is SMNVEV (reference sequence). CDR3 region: CASSGLTAAYEQYF. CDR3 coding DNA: TGTGCCAGTAGCGGGCTCACCGCTGCCTACGAGCAGTACTTC.

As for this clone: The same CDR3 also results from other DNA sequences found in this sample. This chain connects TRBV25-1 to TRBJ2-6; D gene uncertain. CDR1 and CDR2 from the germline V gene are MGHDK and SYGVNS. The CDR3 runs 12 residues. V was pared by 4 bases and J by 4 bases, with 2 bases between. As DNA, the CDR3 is TGTGCCAGCAGTGGAGGGGCCAACGTCCTGACTTTC. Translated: CASSGGANVLTF.

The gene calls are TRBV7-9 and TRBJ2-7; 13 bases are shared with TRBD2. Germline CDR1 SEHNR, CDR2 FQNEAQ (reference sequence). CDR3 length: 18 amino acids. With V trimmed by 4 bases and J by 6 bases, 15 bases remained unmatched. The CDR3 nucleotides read TGTGCCAGCAGCTCAAGACAGGGAACTAGCGGGAGGGCCCTCGAGCAGTACTTC. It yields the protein CASSSRQGTSGRALEQYF.

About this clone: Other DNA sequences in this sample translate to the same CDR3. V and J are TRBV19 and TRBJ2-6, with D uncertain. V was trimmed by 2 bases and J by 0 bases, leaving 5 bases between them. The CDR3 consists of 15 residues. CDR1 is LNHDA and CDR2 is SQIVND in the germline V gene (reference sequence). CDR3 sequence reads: CASSISASGANVLTF. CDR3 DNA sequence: TGTGCCAGTAGTATATCCGCCTCTGGGGCCAACGTCCTGACTTTC.

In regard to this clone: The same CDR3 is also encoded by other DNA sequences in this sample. CDR3 in amino acids: CASSLVGNYEQYF. In DNA, the CDR3 is TGTGCCAGCAGCTTGGTGGGTAACTACGAGCAGTACTTC. The chain couples TRBV5-6 to TRBJ2-7; no clear D. CDR1 and CDR2 (germline): SGHDT, YYEEEE. Trimming took off 0 bases at V and 3 bases at J, with 7 bases between the two ends. The CDR3 is 13 amino acids.

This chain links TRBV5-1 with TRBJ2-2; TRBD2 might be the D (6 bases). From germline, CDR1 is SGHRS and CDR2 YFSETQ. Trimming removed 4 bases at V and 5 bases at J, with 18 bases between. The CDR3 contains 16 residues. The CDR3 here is CASSDAGSIWTGELFF. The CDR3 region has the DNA TGCGCCAGCAGCGACGCCGGGAGTATATGGACCGGGGAGCTGTTTTTT.

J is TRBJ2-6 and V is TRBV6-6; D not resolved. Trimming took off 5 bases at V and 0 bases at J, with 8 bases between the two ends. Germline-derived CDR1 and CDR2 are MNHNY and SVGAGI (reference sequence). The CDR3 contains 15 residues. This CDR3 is CASSDALSGANVLTF. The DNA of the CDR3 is TGTGCCAGCAGTGACGCCCTCTCTGGGGCCAACGTCCTGACTTTC.

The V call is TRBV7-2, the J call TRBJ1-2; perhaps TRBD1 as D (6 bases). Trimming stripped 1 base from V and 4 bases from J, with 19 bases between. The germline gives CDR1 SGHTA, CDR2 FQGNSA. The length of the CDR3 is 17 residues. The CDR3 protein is CASSLVGPGTPPYGYTF. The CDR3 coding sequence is TGTGCCAGCAGCTTAGTGGGGCCTGGGACACCTCCCTATGGCTACACCTTC.

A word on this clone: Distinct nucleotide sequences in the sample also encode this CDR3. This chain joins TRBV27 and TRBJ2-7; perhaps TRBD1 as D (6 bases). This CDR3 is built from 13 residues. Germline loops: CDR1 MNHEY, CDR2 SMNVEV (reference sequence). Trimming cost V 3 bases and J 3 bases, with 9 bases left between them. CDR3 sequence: CASSLVQGYEQYF. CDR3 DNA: TGTGCCAGCAGTTTGGTACAGGGCTACGAGCAGTACTTC.

This CDR3 is CASSPDSYSNQPQHF. The DNA for the CDR3 is TGTGCCAGCTCACCGGACAGCTATAGCAATCAGCCCCAGCATTTT. The chain couples TRBV18 to TRBJ1-5; D is possibly TRBD1 (6 bases). In germline, CDR1 is KGHSH, CDR2 LQKENI. Trimming pared 3 bases from V and 0 bases from J, leaving 9 bases between. The CDR3 contains 15 residues.

CDR3 region: CASSPGVGETQYF. The CDR3 bases are TGTGCCAGCAGCCCAGGGGTGGGAGAGACCCAGTACTTC. V is TRBV6-5 and J is TRBJ2-5; tentatively, D is TRBD1 (6 bases). The CDR3 has 13 amino acids. Germline loops: CDR1 MNHEY, CDR2 SVGAGI. The ends were cut back, 6 bases at V and 4 bases at J, with 12 bases in the middle.

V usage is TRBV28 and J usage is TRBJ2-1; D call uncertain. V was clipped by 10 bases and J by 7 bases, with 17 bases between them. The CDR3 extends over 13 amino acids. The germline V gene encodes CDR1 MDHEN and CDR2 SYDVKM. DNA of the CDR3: TGTGCCACCAACCCTGCGAGCACAAATGAGCAGTTCTTC. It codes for CATNPASTNEQFF.

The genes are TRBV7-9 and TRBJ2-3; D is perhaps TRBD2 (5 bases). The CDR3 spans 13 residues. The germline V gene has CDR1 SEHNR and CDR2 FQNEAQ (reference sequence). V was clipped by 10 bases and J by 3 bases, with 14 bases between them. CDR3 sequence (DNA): TGTGCCAACCAGGCCGAGGGAACAGATACGCAGTATTTT. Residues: CANQAEGTDTQYF.

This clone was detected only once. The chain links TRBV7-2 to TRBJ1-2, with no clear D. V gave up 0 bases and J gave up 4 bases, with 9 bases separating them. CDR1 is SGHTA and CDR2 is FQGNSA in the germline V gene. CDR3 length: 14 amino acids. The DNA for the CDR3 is TGTGCCAGCAGCTTAGCGGGAGCGGCCTATGGCTACACCTTC. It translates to CASSLAGAAYGYTF.

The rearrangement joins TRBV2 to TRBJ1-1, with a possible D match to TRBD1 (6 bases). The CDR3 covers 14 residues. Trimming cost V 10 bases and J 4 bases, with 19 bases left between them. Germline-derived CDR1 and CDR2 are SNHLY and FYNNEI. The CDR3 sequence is CANSPTGFSTEAFF. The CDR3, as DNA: TGTGCCAACTCTCCGACAGGATTCTCCACTGAAGCTTTCTTT.

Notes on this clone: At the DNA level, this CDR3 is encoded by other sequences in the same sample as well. CDR3 DNA: TGTGCCAGCAGCTTAGCGGGCAGGTCCTACGAGCAGTACTTC. This codes for CASSLAGRSYEQYF. The chain has TRBV7-2 and TRBJ2-7, with no clear D. This CDR3 has 14 residues. Germline V CDR1 and CDR2: SGHTA, FQGNSA. V was clipped by 0 bases and J by 1 base, with 7 bases between them.

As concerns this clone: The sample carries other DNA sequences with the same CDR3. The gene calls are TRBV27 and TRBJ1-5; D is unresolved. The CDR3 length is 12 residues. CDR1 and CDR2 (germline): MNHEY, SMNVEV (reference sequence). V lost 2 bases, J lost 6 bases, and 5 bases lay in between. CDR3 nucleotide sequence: TGTGCCAGCAGTTTACCAGGTCAGCCCCAGCATTTT. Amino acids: CASSLPGQPQHF.

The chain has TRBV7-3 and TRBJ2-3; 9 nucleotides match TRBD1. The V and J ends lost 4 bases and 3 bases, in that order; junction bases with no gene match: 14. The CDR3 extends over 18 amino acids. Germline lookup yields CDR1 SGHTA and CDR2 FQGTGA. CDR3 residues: CASSSSPIGTGFTDTQYF. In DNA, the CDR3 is TGTGCCAGCAGCTCCAGCCCCATAGGGACAGGGTTTACAGATACGCAGTATTTT.

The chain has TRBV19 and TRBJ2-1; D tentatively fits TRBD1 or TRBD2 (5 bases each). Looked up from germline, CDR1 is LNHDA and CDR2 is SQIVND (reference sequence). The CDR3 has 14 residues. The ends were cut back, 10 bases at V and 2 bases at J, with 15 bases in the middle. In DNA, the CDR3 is TGTGCCACAAATGGGGGTAAAACCTACAATGAGCAGTTCTTC. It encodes CATNGGKTYNEQFF.

CDR3: CASSFPQRGEYYNEQFF. The CDR3, as DNA: TGTGCCAGCAGCTTTCCCCAGCGGGGGGAATACTACAATGAGCAGTTCTTC. The chain has TRBV7-9 and TRBJ2-1, with 9 bases lining up with TRBD2. This CDR3 spans 17 amino acids. Germline values: CDR1 SEHNR, CDR2 FQNEAQ (reference sequence). V gave up 3 bases and J gave up 3 bases; unmatched junction bases: 9.

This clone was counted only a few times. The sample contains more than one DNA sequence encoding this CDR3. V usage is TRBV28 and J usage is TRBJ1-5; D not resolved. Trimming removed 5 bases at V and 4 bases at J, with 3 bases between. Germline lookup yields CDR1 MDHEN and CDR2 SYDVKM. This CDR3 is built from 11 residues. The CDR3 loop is CASSTNQPQHF. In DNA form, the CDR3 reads TGTGCCAGCAGTACGAATCAGCCCCAGCATTTT.

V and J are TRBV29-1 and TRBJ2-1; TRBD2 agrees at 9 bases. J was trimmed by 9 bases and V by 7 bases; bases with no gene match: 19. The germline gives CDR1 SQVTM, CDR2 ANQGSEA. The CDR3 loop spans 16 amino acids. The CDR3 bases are TGCAGCGCCGATGCGTTAGCGGGAGAGGATGGCAGTGAGCAGTTCTTC. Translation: CSADALAGEDGSEQFF.

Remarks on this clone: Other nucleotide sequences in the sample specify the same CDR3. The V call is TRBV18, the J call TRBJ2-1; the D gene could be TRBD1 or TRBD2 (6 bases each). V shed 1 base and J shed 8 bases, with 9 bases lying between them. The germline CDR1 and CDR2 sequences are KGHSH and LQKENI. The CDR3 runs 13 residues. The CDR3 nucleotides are TGTGCCAGCTCACCACTTAGGGGGGATGAGCAGTTCTTC. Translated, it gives CASSPLRGDEQFF.

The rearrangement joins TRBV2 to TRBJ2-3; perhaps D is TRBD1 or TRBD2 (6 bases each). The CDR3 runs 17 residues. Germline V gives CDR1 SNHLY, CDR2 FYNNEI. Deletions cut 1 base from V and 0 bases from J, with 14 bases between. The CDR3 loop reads CASSEEEQGTSTDTQYF. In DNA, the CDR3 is TGTGCCAGCAGTGAAGAAGAGCAGGGGACTAGCACAGATACGCAGTATTTT.

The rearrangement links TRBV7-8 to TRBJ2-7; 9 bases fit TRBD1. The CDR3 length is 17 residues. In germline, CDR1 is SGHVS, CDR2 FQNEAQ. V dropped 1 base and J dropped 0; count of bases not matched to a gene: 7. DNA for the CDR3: TGTGCCAGCAGCTTAGGATTGGGACAGGGAAGCTCCTACGAGCAGTACTTC. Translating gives CASSLGLGQGSSYEQYF.